This section outlines one T cell receptor (beta chain) sequence together with its context. The antigen it binds to is not known. Within one base of it there is no much larger clone, and no base qualities were kept. The meaning of the sample's time point label: baseline before first vaccination. Samples from vaccinated people were obtained from the UK trials COV001 and COV002, which included a single-blind randomized controlled phase 2/3 trial of AZD1222 (ChAdOx1 nCoV-19) in healthy adults. Trial participant PBMC samples were collected at day 0 and day 28 after the second dose for TCRbeta chain sequencing. The CDR3 starts with the cysteine, ends with the phenylalanine, and has 16 residues. Kept here is only the CDR3 DNA, which spans 48 bases and is read in frame from base 1. Cut back by 5 bases and 4 bases, the V and J ends lie 20 bases apart. The germline V gene encodes CDR1 LNHDA and CDR2 SQIVND (reference sequence).

This sample was taken from a study of T cell responses to AZD1222 COVID-19 vaccine (dated by TCRdb to 2020 to 2023). Context from the whole study: Because spike-specific TCR depth and breadth did not differ between the two schedules, AZD1222 recipients who got a second dose at roughly 4 weeks were pooled with those who got a second dose at roughly 12 weeks. Trial participants were enrolled into age subgroups of 18-55, 56-69 and 70-plus years, which contained 148, 28 and 57 TCR-sequenced participants, respectively. TCR sequencing was performed for some 250 trial participants, of whom about 200 were given two doses of AZD1222 and around 26 were given two doses of MenACWY control vaccine. Here is what the overall study found, with its caveats: After two AZD1222 doses, spike-specific TCR breadth and depth were significantly higher than at day 0 and than in MenACWY recipients. Vaccine-associated CD4 TCRs spanned the whole spike protein, with dominant responses in regions 160-218 and 743-854. Conclusions about previously exposed vaccinees are limited, since just six AZD1222 recipients were seropositive for SARS-CoV-2 at baseline. Participants were mostly white British and included more females than males, and it was suggested by the authors that clonal diversity may have been underestimated. Epitopes outside the regions mutated in the B.1.351 and B.1.1.7 variants were reportedly recognized by nearly half of the unique spike-specific TCRs. Because no samples from the day 14 peak response were available, repertoires could be characterized only after the peak T cell response. The 56-69-year group was small, and its depth increase did not reach significance, likely because of low power.

The CDR3 regions of human TCRbeta chains were analyzed by immunosequencing. In the source study's methods: Repertoire TCRs were matched against a reference library of SARS-CoV-2-specific TCRs generated with the MIRA antigen-specificity platform. Breadth meant the fraction of unique TCRs that were SARS-CoV-2-associated, whereas depth meant the fraction of total T cells that were SARS-CoV-2-associated. Each spike-specific TCR was assigned to its reactive spike region and to a CD4 or CD8 class using the MIRA data. Log10-transformed breadth and depth values were compared by one-way ANOVA with Sidak's multiple comparisons tests. TCRdb re-hosts the immuneACCESS table, in-frame sequences only. Its copies lack some clones; in the studies checked, an unresolved V gene accounts for under half of them, and the cause for the rest is not known. V, J and clone size are taken as reported in that table, and D and trimming were inferred from the DNA itself. In all, the sample holds about 120,000 clones, and roughly 90% of those were seen once. Jointly, the top ten make up roughly 13% of the sample.

This TCR was recovered from an adult in good health. This sequence uses TRBV19 and TRBJ1-2; tentative D gene TRBD1, with 5 bases matching. Specimen: peripheral blood, collected on day 0 of AZD1222 vaccination. The sequenced DNA is TGTGCCAGTAGTCCAGGTGGGGCAGACGGCATCTATGGCTACACCTTC. The resulting protein is CASSPGGADGIYGYTF.